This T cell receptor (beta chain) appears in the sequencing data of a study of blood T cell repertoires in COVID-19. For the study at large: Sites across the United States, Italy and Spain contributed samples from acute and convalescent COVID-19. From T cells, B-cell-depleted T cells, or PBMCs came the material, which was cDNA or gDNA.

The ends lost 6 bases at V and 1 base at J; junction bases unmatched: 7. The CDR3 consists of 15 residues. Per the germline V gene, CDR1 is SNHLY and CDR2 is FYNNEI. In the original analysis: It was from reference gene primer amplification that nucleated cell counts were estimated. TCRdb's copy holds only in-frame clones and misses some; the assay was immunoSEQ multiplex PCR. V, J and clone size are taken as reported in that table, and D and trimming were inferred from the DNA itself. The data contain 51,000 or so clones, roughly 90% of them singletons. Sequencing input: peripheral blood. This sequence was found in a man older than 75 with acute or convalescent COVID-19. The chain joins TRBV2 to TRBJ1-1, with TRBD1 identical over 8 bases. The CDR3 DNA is TGTGCCAGCAGGGGACCACAGGGGGAGAACACTGAAGCTTTCTTT. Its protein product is CASRGPQGENTEAFF.